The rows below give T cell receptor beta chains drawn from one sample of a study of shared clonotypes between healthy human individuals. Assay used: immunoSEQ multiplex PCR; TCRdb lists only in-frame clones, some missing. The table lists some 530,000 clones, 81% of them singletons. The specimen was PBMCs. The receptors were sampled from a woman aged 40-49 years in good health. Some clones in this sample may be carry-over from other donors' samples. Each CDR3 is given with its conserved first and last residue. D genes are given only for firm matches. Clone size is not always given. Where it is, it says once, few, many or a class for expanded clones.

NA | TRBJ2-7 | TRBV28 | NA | CASTTGTYEQYF | TGTGCCAGCACCACAGGAACCTACGAGCAGTACTTC
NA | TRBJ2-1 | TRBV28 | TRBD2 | CASSLPPGASGHNEQFF | TGTGCCAGCAGTTTACCGCCTGGGGCTAGCGGACACAATGAGCAGTTCTTC
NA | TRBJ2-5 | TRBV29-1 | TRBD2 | CSAGPSGVLETQYF | TGCAGCGCAGGTCCTAGCGGGGTATTGGAGACCCAGTACTTC
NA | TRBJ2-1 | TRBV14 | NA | CASSQDRGWNEQFF | TGTGCCAGCAGCCAAGATCGGGGGTGGAATGAGCAGTTCTTC
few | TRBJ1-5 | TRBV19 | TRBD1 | CASRTGGYQPQHF | TGTGCCAGTAGAACAGGGGGATATCAGCCCCAGCATTTT
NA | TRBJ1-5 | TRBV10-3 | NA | CAIRTGPNQPQHF | TGTGCCATCCGAACAGGGCCTAATCAGCCCCAGCATTTT
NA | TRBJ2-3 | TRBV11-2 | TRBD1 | CASSLDRGDTDTQYF | TGTGCCAGCAGCTTGGACAGGGGCGACACAGATACGCAGTATTTT
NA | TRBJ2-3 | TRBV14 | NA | CASSQGEADTQYF | TGTGCCAGCAGCCAAGGTGAAGCAGATACGCAGTATTTT
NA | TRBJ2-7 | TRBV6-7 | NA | CASSYSSRGVKWRYEQYF | TGTGCCAGCAGTTACTCATCCAGGGGGGTCAAGTGGCGCTACGAGCAGTACTTC
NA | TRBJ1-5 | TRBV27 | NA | CASSLYPVTEINQPQHF | TGTGCCAGCAGTTTATACCCCGTGACAGAAATCAATCAGCCCCAGCATTTC
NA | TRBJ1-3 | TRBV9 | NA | CASSGTVTSGNTIYF | TGTGCCAGCAGCGGGACAGTTACCTCCGGAAACACCATATATTTT